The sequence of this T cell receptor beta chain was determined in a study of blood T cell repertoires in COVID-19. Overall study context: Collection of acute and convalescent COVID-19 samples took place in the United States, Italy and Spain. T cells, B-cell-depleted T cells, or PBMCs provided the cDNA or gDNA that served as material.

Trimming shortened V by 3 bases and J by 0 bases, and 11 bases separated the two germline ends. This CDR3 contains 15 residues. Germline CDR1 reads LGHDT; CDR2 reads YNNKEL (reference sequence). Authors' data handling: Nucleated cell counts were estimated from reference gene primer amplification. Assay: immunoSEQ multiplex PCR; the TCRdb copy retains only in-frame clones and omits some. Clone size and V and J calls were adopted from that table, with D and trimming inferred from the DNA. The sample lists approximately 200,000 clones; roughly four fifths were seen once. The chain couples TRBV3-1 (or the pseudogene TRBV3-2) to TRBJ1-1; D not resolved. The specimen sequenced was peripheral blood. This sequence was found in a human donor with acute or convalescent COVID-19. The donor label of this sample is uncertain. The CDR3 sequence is CASSQGGGLNTEAFF. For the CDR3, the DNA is TGTGCCAGCAGCCAGGGTGGAGGTCTGAACACTGAAGCTTTCTTT.